The TCR beta chain described here comes from a study of T cell responses to AZD1222 COVID-19 vaccine. Overall study findings and caveats: Spike as a whole was targeted by vaccine-associated CD4 TCRs, dominant at 160-218 and 743-854.

The data were produced by immunoSEQ multiplex PCR, yet TCRdb's version contains in-frame clones alone and is incomplete. The profile shows approximately 140,000 clones, about 91% of them singletons. Concerning this clone itself: Its matching antigen is unknown.

This sequence originates from an adult in good health. The starting material was peripheral blood, obtained on day 0 of AZD1222 vaccination.

The CDR3 DNA is TGTGCCAGCAGTACCCGTCGGGGCGGCAATCAGCCCCAGCATTTT. The encoded protein is CASSTRRGGNQPQHF. The V and J genes are TRBV28 and TRBJ1-5; D possibly corresponds to TRBD1 (5 bases). Trimming took off 5 bases at V and 2 bases at J, with 13 bases between the two ends. This CDR3 comprises 15 residues. Germline V CDR1 and CDR2: MDHEN, SYDVKM.